These T cell receptor beta chains were read from a single sample in a study of blood T cell repertoires in COVID-19. Here immunoSEQ multiplex PCR was the method, and the copy in TCRdb shows in-frame clones only, minus some. The sample holds 150,000 to 200,000 clones; over 75% are singletons and the top ten take about 5.7%. Sequenced material: PBMCs or T cells enriched from blood (not recorded which). The source is a woman aged 40 to 49 with acute COVID-19. The CDR3 runs from the conserved cysteine through the conserved F or W. The D gene is left open where the match is weak. A row's size may be missing; if present it is once, few, many or a size class.

v_gene	abundance	d_gene	j_gene	CDR3aa	CDR3nt
TRBV6-5	NA	TRBD1	TRBJ2-5	CASSYSLRGRETQYF	TGTGCCAGCAGTTACTCCCTCAGGGGGCGGGAGACCCAGTACTTC
TRBV18	once	NA	TRBJ2-3	CASQVQIYTDTQYF	TGTGCCAGCCAGGTCCAGATATACACAGATACGCAGTATTTT
TRBV7-7	NA	TRBD2	TRBJ2-1	CASSLVAGGFDEQFF	TGTGCTAGCAGCTTAGTGGCGGGAGGTTTCGATGAGCAGTTCTTC
TRBV29-1	NA	NA	TRBJ1-1	CSVDKGSVHRNTEAFF	TGCAGCGTTGATAAGGGGTCGGTCCATCGGAACACTGAAGCTTTCTTT
TRBV19	NA	TRBD1	TRBJ1-4	CASSPIGQGPTYNEKLFF	TGTGCCAGTAGCCCCATCGGACAGGGCCCGACCTACAATGAAAAACTGTTTTTT
TRBV27	NA	TRBD2	TRBJ2-5	CASSPRLAGTETQYF	TGTGCCAGCAGTCCGCGACTAGCGGGAACAGAGACCCAGTACTTC
TRBV30	NA	TRBD1	TRBJ1-1	CAWSAGQGRNPEAFF	TGTGCCTGGAGTGCCGGACAGGGGAGGAACCCTGAAGCTTTCTTT
TRBV19	NA	NA	TRBJ1-6	CASISTEYNSPLHF	TGTGCCAGTATTTCGACAGAATATAATTCACCCCTCCACTTT
TRBV6-6	NA	NA	TRBJ2-2	CASSSSGLVYQGELFF	TGTGCCAGCAGTTCGTCGGGACTCGTATATCAAGGGGAGCTGTTTTTT
TRBV27	NA	TRBD2	TRBJ2-7	CASSLKTSGYEQYF	TGTGCCAGCAGTTTAAAGACTAGCGGCTACGAGCAGTACTTC
TRBV13	NA	NA	TRBJ2-1	CASSSIYNEQFF	TGTGCCAGCAGCTCCATTTACAATGAGCAGTTCTTC
TRBV5-4	once	NA	TRBJ1-2	CASSPGDLYGYTF	TGTGCCAGCAGCCCGGGGGACCTCTATGGCTACACCTTC
TRBV3-1/TRBV3-2	once	TRBD1	TRBJ2-6	CASSPRQGNSGANVLTF	TGTGCCAGCAGCCCGAGACAGGGAAACTCTGGGGCCAACGTCCTGACTTTC
TRBV6-5	NA	TRBD1	TRBJ1-2	CASLGSTGVGYTF	TGTGCCAGCCTCGGCTCTACAGGGGTCGGCTACACCTTC
TRBV7-2	NA	TRBD1	TRBJ2-3	CASSLGQGADTQYF	TGTGCCAGCAGCTTAGGACAGGGGGCAGATACGCAGTATTTT
TRBV27	NA	TRBD1	TRBJ2-4	CASTRQGSDIQYF	TGTGCCAGCACTCGACAGGGGTCCGACATTCAGTACTTC
TRBV4-2	NA	TRBD1	TRBJ2-1	CASSQLSGTGGDEQFF	TGTGCCAGCAGCCAACTATCCGGGACAGGGGGAGACGAGCAGTTCTTC
TRBV19	NA	NA	TRBJ2-6	CASSPRDFGANVLTF	TGTGCCAGTAGTCCGAGGGACTTTGGGGCCAACGTCCTGACTTTC
TRBV5-1	NA	NA	TRBJ2-5	CASSKALDPPRAQYF	TGCGCCAGCAGCAAAGCTTTGGACCCGCCGAGGGCCCAGTACTTC
TRBV15	NA	TRBD1	TRBJ2-6	CATSRETGSGANVLTF	TGTGCCACCAGCAGAGAGACAGGGTCTGGGGCCAACGTCCTGACTTTC
TRBV18	NA	TRBD2	TRBJ2-3	CASSPGGIAGAKDTQYF	TGTGCCAGCTCACCAGGTGGGATAGCGGGAGCTAAAGATACGCAGTATTTT
TRBV7-2	NA	TRBD2	TRBJ2-7	CASSLGLAGSYEQYF	TGTGCCAGCAGCTTAGGGCTAGCGGGGTCCTACGAGCAGTACTTC
TRBV18	NA	NA	TRBJ2-3	CASSPFLTLGDTQYF	TGTGCCAGCTCACCATTTTTGACACTGGGAGATACGCAGTATTTT
TRBV6-5	few	NA	TRBJ1-1	CASKRLALNTEAFF	TGTGCCAGCAAACGACTGGCTTTGAACACTGAAGCTTTCTTT
TRBV5-4	few	TRBD1	TRBJ1-4	CASSQMTGKNEKLFF	TGTGCCAGCAGCCAAATGACAGGGAAAAATGAAAAACTGTTTTTT
TRBV7-9	NA	NA	TRBJ2-5	CASSLRGAQETQYF	TGTGCCAGCAGCTTACGGGGGGCACAAGAGACCCAGTACTTC